This entry lists 14 T cell receptor beta chains sequenced from one sample in a study of blood T cell repertoires in COVID-19. The table came from immunoSEQ multiplex PCR; TCRdb's copy has only in-frame clones and leaves some out. The repertoire has more than 250,000 clones, roughly 87% of them found once; the top ten carry 1%. The material sequenced was peripheral blood. Every receptor here comes from a man aged 50-60 years with active or convalescent COVID-19.

The genes are TRBV12-3 or TRBV12-4 and TRBJ2-2, with 8 bases identical to TRBD1. After removal of 6 bases from V and 6 bases from J, the junction contained 3 bases not matched to a gene. The CDR3 has 13 residues. In DNA, the CDR3 is TGTGCCAGCAGCTTACAGGGGGCCGGGGAGCTGTTTTTT. Its protein is CASSLQGAGELFF.

The chain combines TRBV27 with TRBJ2-5; 11 positions agree with TRBD1. This CDR3 has 15 amino acids. The V and J ends lost 5 bases and 1 base, in that order; junction bases with no gene match: 3. Germline loops: CDR1 MNHEY, CDR2 SMNVEV (reference sequence). CDR3 in amino acids: CASSRTGGFQETQYF. For the CDR3, the DNA is TGTGCCAGCAGTCGGACAGGGGGCTTCCAAGAGACCCAGTACTTC.

This clone turned up a few times. V and J are TRBV2 and TRBJ1-2; D not certain. The V end was cut by 3 bases, the J end by 8 bases, with 13 bases between. Germline V gene sequence: CDR1 SNHLY, CDR2 FYNNEI. There are 13 residues in the CDR3. DNA of the CDR3: TGTGCCAGCAGTGACTGGCAGGCCGAGGGCTACACCTTC. Protein product: CASSDWQAEGYTF.

V is TRBV19 and J is TRBJ2-1; D is possibly TRBD1 (5 bases). V was shortened by 8 bases and J by 5 bases, with 16 bases between the two germline ends. This CDR3 comprises 14 residues. Germline CDR1 LNHDA, CDR2 SQIVND (reference sequence). CDR3: CASSIRADDNEQFF. The DNA for the CDR3 is TGTGCCAGTTCCATCAGGGCAGACGACAATGAGCAGTTCTTC.

The chain carries TRBV5-1 and TRBJ2-5; 8 nucleotides agree with TRBD1. V lost 2 bases to trimming and J lost 4 bases; unmatched junction nucleotides: 13. This CDR3 has 17 residues. The germline gives CDR1 SGHRS, CDR2 YFSETQ. The CDR3 nucleotides are TGCGCCAGCAGCTTCGGATCGCCAGGGGGCGCCGGAGAGACCCAGTACTTC. It codes for CASSFGSPGGAGETQYF.

This CDR3 reads CASSYPGQEYF. The CDR3 bases are TGTGCCAGCAGTTATCCGGGACAGGAATACTTC. The chain employs TRBV28 and TRBJ2-7; 8 positions agree with TRBD1. This CDR3 region has 11 residues. Germline CDR1 MDHEN, CDR2 SYDVKM. V dropped 4 bases and J dropped 13; count of bases not matched to a gene: 6.

This chain joins TRBV28 and TRBJ1-2, with unresolved D. CDR1 and CDR2 from the germline V gene are MDHEN and SYDVKM. Trimming pared 6 bases from V and 7 bases from J, leaving 15 bases between. The CDR3 runs 13 residues. The CDR3 reads CASSKGDTRGYTF. CDR3 sequence (DNA): TGTGCCAGCAGCAAAGGCGACACCCGTGGCTACACCTTC.

J is TRBJ1-4 and V is TRBV11-2; TRBD1 matches 9 bases. Germline CDR1 and CDR2: SGHAT and FQNNGV. The CDR3 spans 17 residues. The trim removed 4 bases at V and 3 bases at J, leaving 9 bases unmatched. This CDR3 is CASSSNRGRISNEKLFF. The DNA of the CDR3 is TGTGCCAGCAGCTCCAACAGGGGGCGCATTTCTAATGAAAAACTGTTTTTT.

This rearrangement joins TRBV30 to TRBJ2-7, with a tentative D call TRBD1 (6 bases). Germline V CDR1 and CDR2: GTSNPN, SVGIG (reference sequence). Trimming removed 6 bases at V and 2 bases at J, with 17 bases between. This CDR3 has 14 residues. The CDR3 loop is CACTDRTRAYEQYF. The CDR3 nucleotides read TGTGCCTGCACAGACAGGACGCGCGCCTACGAGCAGTACTTC. The whole variable domain, filled in from reference TRBV30 and TRBJ2-7, reads SQTIHQWPATLVQPVGSPLSLECTVEGTSNPNLYWYRQAAGRGLQLLFYSVGIGQISSEVPQNLSASRPQDRQFILSSKKLLLSDSGFYLCACTDRTRAYEQYFGPGTRLTVT.

The V gene is TRBV2, the J gene TRBJ2-1; tentatively, D is TRBD2 (5 bases). Trimming shortened V by 8 bases and J by 8 bases, and 13 bases separated the two germline ends. The CDR3 runs to 12 residues. Germline V gene sequence: CDR1 SNHLY, CDR2 FYNNEI. The CDR3 protein is CASGWGADEQFF. The CDR3 DNA sequence: TGTGCCAGCGGATGGGGAGCGGATGAGCAGTTCTTC.

This clone is a singleton in its sample. This chain links TRBV5-3 with TRBJ2-5; the match to TRBD1 covers 7 bases. TRBV5-3 is annotated as an ORF whose role is uncertain. V shed 4 bases, J shed 5 bases, and the junction held 5 bases outside the gene matches. This CDR3 comprises 13 residues. Here the CDR3 reads CARSVGRGETQYF. Here the CDR3 DNA reads TGTGCCAGAAGCGTAGGCAGGGGGGAGACCCAGTACTTC.

The J gene is TRBJ1-3, the V gene TRBV6-5, with a possible D match to TRBD1 (6 bases). V was cut by 6 bases and J by 0 bases, with 12 bases left in between. This CDR3 contains 15 residues. In germline, CDR1 is MNHEY, CDR2 SVGAGI. CDR3 bases: TGTGCCAGCAGCGGGACACCTGCCTCTGGAAACACCATATATTTT. It yields the protein CASSGTPASGNTIYF.

The V and J genes are TRBV19 and TRBJ1-4, with 9 bases that match TRBD1. This CDR3 contains 15 residues. Germline V gives CDR1 LNHDA, CDR2 SQIVND (reference sequence). V shed 6 bases and J 7 bases; nucleotides not matched to a gene: 9. CDR3 DNA: TGTGCCAGTAGCTTAACAGGGGGCAAGGGTGAAAAACTGTTTTTT. Its protein product is CASSLTGGKGEKLFF.

The J gene is TRBJ2-3, the V gene TRBV15; D is perhaps TRBD1 (6 bases). V lost 3 bases and J lost 5, with 15 bases in between. The CDR3 covers 15 residues. Germline V gene lookup returns CDR1 LNHNV and CDR2 YYDKDF (reference sequence). The CDR3 sequence: CATSRGSRGLDTQYF. The CDR3 nucleotides read TGTGCCACCAGCAGGGGCAGCAGGGGATTAGATACGCAGTATTTT.